The 24 T cell receptor beta chains presented below share a single source sample, sequenced in a study of OX40 agonist ivuxolimab in advanced cancers. Some clones are missing from TCRdb's copy, which holds only in-frame ones; the method was immunoSEQ multiplex PCR. The sample has around 35,000 clones; about 90% are singletons. The sequences come from CD4+ or CD8+ T cells sorted from blood, collected in a trial of the OX40 agonist ivuxolimab. The receptor set was obtained from an adult with an advanced solid tumor such as melanoma, head and neck, liver or kidney cancer.

CDR3 sequence: CASSARDSPSTDTQYF. The CDR3 bases are TGTGCCAGCAGTGCTAGGGACTCACCGAGCACAGATACGCAGTATTTT. The V gene is TRBV27, the J gene TRBJ2-3; TRBD2 might be the D (6 bases). The CDR3 runs to 16 residues. The ends were cut back, 5 bases at V and 0 bases at J, with 15 bases in the middle. Germline CDR1 reads MNHEY; CDR2 reads SMNVEV (reference sequence).

The chain combines TRBV6-6 with TRBJ2-7; D ambiguous. The CDR3 is 12 residues long. V shed 2 bases and J shed 3 bases, with 5 bases lying between them. From germline, CDR1 is MNHNY and CDR2 SVGAGI (reference sequence). The CDR3 DNA reads as TGTGCCAGCAGTTACCCGGGCTACGAGCAGTACTTC. Residues: CASSYPGYEQYF.

The rearrangement uses TRBV18 and TRBJ1-5; perhaps TRBD1 as D (6 bases). V was shortened by 4 bases and J by 5 bases, with 12 bases between the two germline ends. The CDR3 is made up of 14 amino acids. Germline V CDR1 and CDR2: KGHSH, LQKENI. CDR3 amino acids: CASSLWTEHQPQHF. The CDR3 DNA reads as TGTGCCAGCTCACTCTGGACAGAACATCAGCCCCAGCATTTT.

The rearrangement joins TRBV13 to TRBJ1-2, with TRBD1 as a possible D gene (5 bases). Per the germline V gene, CDR1 is PRHDT and CDR2 is FYEKMQ (reference sequence). Trimming shortened V by 3 bases and J by 4 bases, and 18 bases separated the two germline ends. The length of the CDR3 is 16 residues. CDR3 protein: CASSFPPGDHIYGYTF. The CDR3 DNA reads TGTGCCAGCAGCTTCCCCCCGGGGGACCATATCTATGGCTACACCTTC.

This clone was seen just once. The chain joins TRBV28 to TRBJ2-3; D is uncertain. The length of the CDR3 is 14 residues. V shed 3 bases and J shed 4 bases, with 11 bases lying between them. Germline V lookup: CDR1 MDHEN, CDR2 SYDVKM. In nucleotides, the CDR3 is TGTGCCAGCAGTTTGGCAGGCCGACCAGATACGCAGTATTTT. This codes for CASSLAGRPDTQYF.

The chain employs TRBV7-2 and TRBJ2-3; TRBD1 matches 8 bases. The V segment lost 5 bases and the J segment 0 bases; nucleotides outside the gene matches: 4. The CDR3 runs to 15 residues. The V gene's germline CDR1 is SGHTA and CDR2 FQGNSA. In DNA, the CDR3 is TGTGCCAGCAGCAACCGGGACAGGAGCACAGATACGCAGTATTTT. This translates into CASSNRDRSTDTQYF.

The chain uses TRBV10-3 and TRBJ1-2, with 9 bases matching TRBD1. The germline V gene encodes CDR1 ENHRY and CDR2 SYGVKD. V lost 8 bases to trimming and J lost 2 bases; unmatched junction nucleotides: 15. This CDR3 is built from 17 residues. The CDR3 protein is CAISRGTGTEGNYGYTF. The CDR3 DNA follows: TGTGCCATCTCGAGAGGGACAGGGACAGAGGGAAACTATGGCTACACCTTC.

This chain joins TRBV7-9 and TRBJ1-2; no clear D. The CDR3 loop spans 10 amino acids. CDR1 SEHNR and CDR2 FQNEAQ come from the germline V gene (reference sequence). V lost 6 bases to trimming and J lost 8 bases, with 7 bases between them. CDR3 in DNA: TGTGCCAGCAGTCCCCTGGGCTACACCTTC. This codes for CASSPLGYTF.

V is TRBV6-6 and J is TRBJ1-5; D remains ambiguous. The ends were cut back, 6 bases at V and 4 bases at J, with 10 bases in the middle. This CDR3 comprises 13 residues. Looked up from germline, CDR1 is MNHNY and CDR2 is SVGAGI (reference sequence). For the CDR3, the DNA is TGTGCCAGCAGCCTCGGGGTAAATCAGCCCCAGCATTTT. Protein: CASSLGVNQPQHF.

This chain uses TRBV2 with TRBJ2-3; TRBD2 matches 8 bases. The V gene's germline CDR1 is SNHLY and CDR2 FYNNEI. Trimming at V came to 4 bases and at J to 6 bases, leaving 9 bases not matched to a gene. This CDR3 contains 15 residues. This CDR3 is CASSGGLAGPDTQYF. CDR3 coding DNA: TGTGCCAGCAGTGGGGGCCTAGCGGGCCCGGATACGCAGTATTTT.

DNA of the CDR3: TGTGCCAGCAGCTTAGAAGGGGTTAATGAAAAACTGTTTTTT. As protein: CASSLEGVNEKLFF. The chain is built from TRBV7-9 and TRBJ1-4; possible D gene TRBD1, 5 bases. The CDR3 runs to 14 residues. The germline CDR1 and CDR2 sequences are SEHNR and FQNEAQ (reference sequence). Trimming stripped 1 base from V and 4 bases from J, with 7 bases between.

This chain connects TRBV5-6 to TRBJ2-2; D remains ambiguous. Germline CDR1 and CDR2: SGHDT and YYEEEE. The length of the CDR3 is 12 residues. V lost 4 bases to trimming and J lost 7 bases, with 8 bases between them. The CDR3 here is CASSPVGGELFF. CDR3 coding DNA: TGTGCCAGCAGCCCCGTAGGCGGGGAGCTGTTTTTT.

CDR3 sequence: CAISESGLLNYGYTF. The CDR3 DNA sequence: TGTGCCATCAGTGAGTCAGGGCTGCTTAACTATGGCTACACCTTC. The chain recombines TRBV10-3 with TRBJ1-2; the D is unclear. This CDR3 region has 15 residues. Trimming left V 0 bases short and J 1 base short, with 9 bases between. Germline assignment: CDR1 ENHRY and CDR2 SYGVKD.

The J gene is TRBJ2-2, the V gene TRBV7-6; 13 bases map to TRBD2. The CDR3 extends over 16 amino acids. The trim removed 3 bases at V and 4 bases at J, leaving 2 bases unmatched. The germline CDR1 and CDR2 sequences are SGHVS and FNYEAQ. The CDR3 DNA reads TGTGCCAGCAGCTTCAGACTAGCGGGGGGCACCGGGGAGCTGTTTTTT. Its protein product is CASSFRLAGGTGELFF.

The gene calls are TRBV7-9 and TRBJ2-2; 8 nucleotides line up with TRBD1. The germline V gene encodes CDR1 SEHNR and CDR2 FQNEAQ (reference sequence). The CDR3 is 16 residues long. V shed 0 bases, J shed 4 bases, and the junction held 4 bases outside the gene matches. CDR3 coding DNA: TGTGCCAGCAGCTTAGCGTTACAGGGGGGCACCGGGGAGCTGTTTTTT. Residues: CASSLALQGGTGELFF. Based on the CDR3 plus reference TRBV7-9 and TRBJ2-2, the full variable domain is DTGVSQNPRHKITKRGQNVTFRCDPISEHNRLYWYRQTLGQGPEFLTYFQNEAQLEKSRLLSDRFSAERPKGSFSTLEIQRTEQGDSAMYLCASSLALQGGTGELFFGEGSRLTVL.

J is TRBJ2-7 and V is TRBV9; D not certain. The V gene lost 0 bases and the J gene lost 0 bases, with 10 bases spanning the gap. Germline lookup yields CDR1 SGDLS and CDR2 YYNGEE. This CDR3 has 15 amino acids. CDR3 in amino acids: CASSVAPAYSYEQYF. In DNA form, the CDR3 reads TGTGCCAGCAGCGTAGCACCAGCTTACTCCTACGAGCAGTACTTC. Drawing the rest from reference TRBV9 and TRBJ2-7, the complete variable domain is DSGVTQTPKHLITATGQRVTLRCSPRSGDLSVYWYQQSLDQGLQFLIQYYNGEERAKGNILERFSAQQFPDLHSELNLSSLELGDSALYFCASSVAPAYSYEQYFGPGTRLTVT.

This clone was recorded only once. The V call is TRBV7-8, the J call TRBJ2-5; 9 nucleotides line up with TRBD1. Germline V gives CDR1 SGHVS, CDR2 FQNEAQ. Trimming removed 0 bases from V and 5 bases from J; junction bases left unmatched: 7. The CDR3 contains 16 residues. In DNA, the CDR3 is TGTGCCAGCAGCTTAGCCAGGACAGGGGCCGGTGAGACCCAGTACTTC. It encodes CASSLARTGAGETQYF.

This clone was seen a single time. The chain combines TRBV9 with TRBJ2-3, with TRBD2 identical over 12 bases. The germline CDR1 and CDR2 sequences are SGDLS and YYNGEE. This CDR3 is built from 16 residues. V lost 7 bases to trimming and J lost 2 bases; unmatched junction nucleotides: 8. CDR3 loop: CASGLAGLADTDTQYF. The CDR3 DNA is TGTGCCAGCGGACTAGCGGGGCTCGCTGACACAGATACGCAGTATTTT.

About this clone itself: One end of the junction is discordant with germline, which a read error may explain. CDR3 loop: CASSQDPPSTSGYEQYF. CDR3 bases: TGCGCCAGCAGCCAAGATCCACCCTCAACTAGCGGCTACGAGCAGTACTTC. The J gene is TRBJ2-7, the V gene TRBV7-3; TRBD2 aligns across 8 bases. This CDR3 has 17 residues. Germline lookup yields CDR1 SGHTA and CDR2 FQGTGA. Supplemented by reference TRBV7-3 and TRBJ2-7, the full variable domain reads GAGVSQTPSNKVTEKGKYVELRCDPISGHTALYWYRQSLGQGPEFLIYFQGTGAADDSGLPNDRFFAVRPEGSVSTLKIQRTERGDSAVYLCASSQDPPSTSGYEQYFGPGTRLTVT.

The chain carries TRBV4-3 and TRBJ2-7; 9 positions agree with TRBD1. Germline CDR1 reads LGHNA; CDR2 reads YSLEER. This CDR3 is 14 amino acids long. The ends lost 4 bases at V and 5 bases at J; junction bases unmatched: 6. The CDR3 nucleotides are TGCGCCAGCAGCCGAGGGACAGGGTTCGACGAGCAGTACTTC. Its translation is CASSRGTGFDEQYF.

The rearrangement links TRBV19 to TRBJ2-2; D could derive from TRBD1 or TRBD2 (6 bases each). Germline V gives CDR1 LNHDA, CDR2 SQIVND (reference sequence). The CDR3 is 16 residues long. The V and J ends lost 2 bases and 5 bases respectively, with 15 bases between them. CDR3 bases: TGTGCCAGTAGTATACGTCGGAAGGGGGGTACCGGGGAGCTGTTTTTT. This codes for CASSIRRKGGTGELFF.

The rearrangement uses TRBV4-1 and TRBJ1-1; 9 nucleotides match TRBD1. The length of the CDR3 is 18 residues. J lost 5 bases, V lost 2 bases, and 15 bases had no gene match. Germline CDR1 MGHRA, CDR2 YSYEKL. The CDR3 DNA follows: TGCGCCAGCAGCCAAAAGGCCCGCACAGGGGGCGTCAGGACTGAAGCTTTCTTT. This codes for CASSQKARTGGVRTEAFF.

The chain combines TRBV10-3 with TRBJ2-1; 11 bases agree with TRBD2. The length of the CDR3 is 17 residues. Germline-derived CDR1 and CDR2 are ENHRY and SYGVKD. The V and J ends lost 2 bases and 1 base, in that order; junction bases with no gene match: 4. The CDR3 protein is CAISEPLAGGSYNEQFF. The DNA for the CDR3 is TGTGCCATCAGTGAGCCGCTAGCGGGAGGTTCCTACAATGAGCAGTTCTTC.

V and J are TRBV29-1 and TRBJ2-1; 7 bases agree with TRBD2. The CDR3 is 13 residues long. Germline-derived CDR1 and CDR2 are SQVTM and ANQGSEA. V lost 0 bases to trimming and J lost 8 bases; unmatched junction nucleotides: 4. DNA for the CDR3: TGCAGCGTTGAAGAAGAGGCGGGAGATGAGCAGTTCTTC. It specifies CSVEEEAGDEQFF.